This T cell receptor beta chain was documented in a study of blood T cell repertoires in COVID-19. About the study: Researchers got acute and convalescent COVID-19 samples from the United States, Italy and Spain.

Source study methods: Estimates of nucleated cell counts were drawn from the amplification of reference gene primers. Data came from immunoSEQ multiplex PCR; TCRdb stores just in-frame clones and leaves some out. D and trimming were read from the DNA, whereas the V and J calls and clone size are those reported in that table. The data contain roughly 88,000 clones, about two thirds of them singletons. This CDR3 is 19 amino acids long. V was pared by 4 bases and J by 7 bases, with 19 bases of the junction left unmatched. CDR1 and CDR2 (germline): SGHRS, YFSETQ. The chain carries TRBV5-1 and TRBJ2-7; 14 bases map to TRBD2. The sample consisted of peripheral blood. The source is a woman aged 55-69 years in a cohort sampled during active or convalescent COVID-19. The CDR3 DNA sequence: TGCGCCAGCAGCCCCCGGACTAGCGGGGGGCCTCCAGGGGCTATAGAGCAGTACTTC. It encodes CASSPRTSGGPPGAIEQYF. Full variable domain (remainder filled in from reference TRBV5-1 and TRBJ2-7): KAGVTQTPRYLIKTRGQQVTLSCSPISGHRSVSWYQQTPGQGLQFLFEYFSETQRNKGNFPGRFSGRQFSNSRSEMNVSTLELGDSALYLCASSPRTSGGPPGAIEQYFGPGTRLTVT.